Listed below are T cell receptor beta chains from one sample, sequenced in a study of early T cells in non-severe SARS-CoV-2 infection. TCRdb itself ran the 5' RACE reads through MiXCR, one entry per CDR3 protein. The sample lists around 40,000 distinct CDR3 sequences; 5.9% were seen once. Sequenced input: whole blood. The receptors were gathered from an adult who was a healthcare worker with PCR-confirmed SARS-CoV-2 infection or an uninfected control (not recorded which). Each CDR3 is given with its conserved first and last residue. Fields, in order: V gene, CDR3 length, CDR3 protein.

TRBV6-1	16	CASSEGEGWGNQPQHF
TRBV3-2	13	CASSQAGLRTQYF
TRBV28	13	CASTGTYRYEQYF
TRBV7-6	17	CASSPSPGTAANYGYTF
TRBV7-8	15	CASSLRSSFTDTQYF
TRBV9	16	CASSSGTGSGNSPLHF
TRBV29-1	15	CSVAEGTGGYNEQFF
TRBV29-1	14	CSALGQGASYEQYF
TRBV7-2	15	CASSLGPGASYEQYF
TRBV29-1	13	CSVGVGATGELFF
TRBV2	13	CASSRQGYTEAFF
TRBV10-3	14	CAISYGGSSYEQYF
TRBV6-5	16	CASSPASVRGRDGYTF
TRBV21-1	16	CASSPTLAGGPDTQYF
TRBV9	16	CASSPLVGGMNTEAFF
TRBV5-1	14	CASSLSGGTYEQYF
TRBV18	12	CASSPDIYGYTF
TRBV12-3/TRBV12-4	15	CASSLGSTMYTEAFF
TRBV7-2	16	CASSRTGSSYNSPLHF
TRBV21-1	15	CASSKDPGQTLTQYF
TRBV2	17	CASSTLGSGRSPGELFF
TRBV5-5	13	CASSLVGDTEAFF
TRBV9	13	CASSVAGGGEQYF
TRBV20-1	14	CSASTSGTAYEQYF